The entry that follows covers one TCR beta chain sequence. This clone's antigen is unknown. Base qualities are missing; no much larger clone stands one base away. The library was obtained by 5' RACE. Sequenced using an Illumina HiSeq 2500. The second PCR ran for about 6 to 11 cycles and used a J-beta primer mix along with a sample-barcoded 5' primer. Each TCR beta cDNA molecule received a unique molecular identifier from a template-switch 5' adaptor carrying 12 random nucleotides. Each sample yielded at least 2.5 million CDR3-containing paired-end reads. The Mint cDNA synthesis kit, primed by a TRBC-specific oligonucleotide, was used to synthesize first-strand cDNA from all RNA. All cDNA was treated with uracil-DNA glycosylase and then went through a first 18-cycle PCR with the universal primers M1SS and BC2_uni_R. In the paper's pipeline: For normalization, 1 million high-quality reads were randomly selected from each sample, with every read carrying a distinct molecular identifier. Reads sharing molecular identifiers were discarded rather than binned into consensus sequences. MiTCR, set to a Q25 quality threshold and the strictest error-elimination algorithm, was used for CDR3 identification, clonotype clustering and error correction. A nonparametric unseen species model with Euler transformation was used to estimate lower-bound total TCR beta diversity. TCRdb applied fastp at Q25 and MiXCR to the public reads, then kept only in-frame beta chains. Here each entry gathers all rows of one CDR3 protein and keeps the most common genes and DNA. These V and J calls derive from TCRdb rather than the authors' analysis. Recorded for this sample are around 970,000 distinct CDR3 sequences; roughly half of them occurred a single time. The ten largest clones take up around 21% of the sample.

Systemically healthy Caucasian individuals from Russia, approximately 39 in total and aged 6 to 90 years, were included as donors. Approximately 9.3 milliliters of peripheral blood were collected from each donor into EDTA-treated Vacutainer tubes. Ficoll-Paque density-gradient centrifugation was used to isolate PBMCs, with at least 7 million per sample. Total RNA, at least 6 micrograms per sample, was extracted from PBMCs with Trizol reagent. The percentages of naive CD45RAhigh/CD27high T cells were determined by flow cytometry on a PBMC aliquot from every donor. From the cysteine up to the phenylalanine, the CDR3 has a length of 14 residues. The only DNA kept is the CDR3, 42 bases in frame from the first base. Based on the germline V gene, the CDR1 and CDR2 sequences are SQVTM and ANQGSEA. V and J are truncated by 4 bases and 4 bases respectively, leaving an intervening sequence of 14 bases. This entry is derived from a study of blood T cells in healthy people across ages (dated by TCRdb to between 2014 and 2017). In terms of the full investigation: In model experiments, roughly one uniquely barcoded TCR beta cDNA molecule per two T cells was captured by template switching. The donors were divided into four age groups: young (average around 16 years), middle-aged (approximately 41), aged (around 59) and long-lived (nearly 85). The study measured age-related changes in TCR beta repertoire diversity using deep sequencing normalized with unique cDNA molecular identifiers. To avoid experimental bias, donors of different ages were spread randomly across the sequencing lanes. Using the same blood draw, the study looked at two additional independent replicas of 1 million unique cDNA reads for two donors, one aged 18 to 30 and the other aged 80 or older.

What the work shows at the level of the full study, not this receptor alone: The percentage of naive T cells measured by flow cytometry correlated strongly with observed TCR beta diversity. Because profiling used bulk unsorted PBMCs, naive and antigen-experienced compartments could not be compared conclusively. The long-lived group showed more naive CD4+ T cells, fewer expanded clones and increased TCR diversity than the aged group, suggesting age selection. As age increased, observed TCR beta diversity per million T cells dropped in a roughly linear way, and a significant reduction was already evident by age about 40. Because the CMV infection status of the donors was unknown, age-related changes in expanded clonotypes may potentially have been confounded. Total diversity estimates from one million sequenced T cells were considered lower bounds and underestimates.

The sequencing input was blood. In this chain, TRBV29-1 is recombined with TRBJ1-5, with a weak D call of TRBD1 (5 bases match). This TCR was sampled from a woman in her sixties in good health. The CDR3 corresponds to CSVVGGGRNQPQHF. The DNA sequence reads TGCAGCGTTGTTGGGGGGGGTCGGAATCAGCCCCAGCATTTT. The full variable domain, with segments outside the CDR3 supplied by the reference TRBV29-1 and TRBJ1-5 proteins, appears as SAVISQKPSRDICQRGTSLTIQCQVDSQVTMMFWYRQQPGQSLTLIATANQGSEATYESGFVIDKFPISRPNLTFSTLTVSNMSPEDSSIYLCSVVGGGRNQPQHFGDGTRLSIL.